The TCR beta chain under discussion was sequenced for a study of CD8 T cells in Susac syndrome. General study points: The study conceded that relatively few individuals underwent its TCR sequencing and HLA analysis.

RNA in amounts of about 0.5 to 1 ug was reverse transcribed with random hexamers. TCRdb called the immunoSEQ multiplex PCR reads again in MiXCR, with one record for every CDR3 protein. The sample shows some 110,000 distinct CDR3 sequences, approximately 93% of them seen only once. V lost 0 bases to trimming and J lost 10 bases; unmatched junction nucleotides: 5. CDR3 size: 13 residues. From germline, CDR1 is DFQATT and CDR2 SNEGSKA (reference sequence). As for this clonotype: Its antigen is not identified.

Sequencing of TCR beta covered CD8+ and CD4+ T cells obtained from blood. Through negative isolation, CD4+ and CD8+ T cells were obtained, while TEMRA cells were enriched using FACS. The chain uses TRBV20-1 and TRBJ2-1; 8 bases line up with TRBD2. The sequence came from a human donor with multiple sclerosis. Sequences were obtained from CD8+ T cells from PBMCs. CDR3 loop: CSARDPGLGEQFF. The DNA for the CDR3 is TGCAGTGCTAGAGACCCGGGACTAGGGGAGCAGTTCTTC.